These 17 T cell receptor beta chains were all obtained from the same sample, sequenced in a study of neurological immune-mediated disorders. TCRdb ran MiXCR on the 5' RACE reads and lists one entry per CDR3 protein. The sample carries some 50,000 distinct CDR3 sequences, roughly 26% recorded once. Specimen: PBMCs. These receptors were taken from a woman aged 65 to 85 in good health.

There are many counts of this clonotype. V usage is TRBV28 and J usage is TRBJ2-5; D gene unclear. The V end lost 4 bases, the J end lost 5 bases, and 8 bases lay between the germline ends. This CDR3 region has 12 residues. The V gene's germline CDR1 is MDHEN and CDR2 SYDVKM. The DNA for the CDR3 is TGTGCCAGCAGTTCCAGACGGGAGACCCAGTACTTC. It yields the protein CASSSRRETQYF.

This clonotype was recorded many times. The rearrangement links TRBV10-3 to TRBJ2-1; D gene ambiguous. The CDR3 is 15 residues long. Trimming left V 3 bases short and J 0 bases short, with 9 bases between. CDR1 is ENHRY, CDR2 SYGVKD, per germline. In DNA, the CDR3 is TGTGCCATCAGTGACCTCGGGTCCTCCTACAATGAGCAGTTCTTC. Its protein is CAISDLGSSYNEQFF.

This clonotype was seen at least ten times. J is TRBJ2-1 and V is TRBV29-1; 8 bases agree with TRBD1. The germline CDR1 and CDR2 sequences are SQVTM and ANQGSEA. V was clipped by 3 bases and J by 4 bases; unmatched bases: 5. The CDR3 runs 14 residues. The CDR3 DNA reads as TGCAGCGTTGAGCAGGGGGCCGGGTACAATGAGCAGTTCTTC. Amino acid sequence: CSVEQGAGYNEQFF.

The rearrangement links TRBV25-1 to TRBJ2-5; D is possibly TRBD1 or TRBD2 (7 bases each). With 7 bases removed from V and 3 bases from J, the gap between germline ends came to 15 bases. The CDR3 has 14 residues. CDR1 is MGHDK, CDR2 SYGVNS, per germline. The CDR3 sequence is CASNLQGREETQYF. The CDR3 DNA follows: TGTGCCAGCAACTTACAGGGGAGGGAAGAGACCCAGTACTTC.

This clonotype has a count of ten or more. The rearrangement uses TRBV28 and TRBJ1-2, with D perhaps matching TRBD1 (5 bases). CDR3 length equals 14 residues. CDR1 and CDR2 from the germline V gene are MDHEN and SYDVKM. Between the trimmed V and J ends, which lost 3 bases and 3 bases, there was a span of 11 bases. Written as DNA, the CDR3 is TGTGCCAGCAGTTTTTTCCGACAGTACTATGGCTACACCTTC. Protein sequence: CASSFFRQYYGYTF.

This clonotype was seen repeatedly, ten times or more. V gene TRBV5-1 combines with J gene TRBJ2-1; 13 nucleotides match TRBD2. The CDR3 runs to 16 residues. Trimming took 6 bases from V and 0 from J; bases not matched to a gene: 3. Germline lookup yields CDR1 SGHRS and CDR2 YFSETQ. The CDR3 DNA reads TGCGCCAGCAACCGACTAGCGGGGGGCTCCTACAATGAGCAGTTCTTC. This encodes CASNRLAGGSYNEQFF.

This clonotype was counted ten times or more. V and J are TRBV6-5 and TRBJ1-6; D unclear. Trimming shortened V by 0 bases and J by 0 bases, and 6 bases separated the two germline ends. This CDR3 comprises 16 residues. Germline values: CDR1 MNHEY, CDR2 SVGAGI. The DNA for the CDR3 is TGTGCCAGCAGTTACTCCCGGAGCTCCTATAATTCACCCCTCCACTTT. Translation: CASSYSRSSYNSPLHF.

CDR3 coding DNA: TGCAGTGCTAGAGCAGACAGGGGAGGTAGTTCACCCCTCCACTTT. Encoded protein: CSARADRGGSSPLHF. The gene calls are TRBV20-1 and TRBJ1-6, with 8 bases matching TRBD1. CDR3 length: 15 amino acids. The V gene end was trimmed by 1 base and the J gene end by 9 bases; junction bases not matched to a gene: 8. CDR1 is DFQATT, CDR2 SNEGSKA, per germline (reference sequence).

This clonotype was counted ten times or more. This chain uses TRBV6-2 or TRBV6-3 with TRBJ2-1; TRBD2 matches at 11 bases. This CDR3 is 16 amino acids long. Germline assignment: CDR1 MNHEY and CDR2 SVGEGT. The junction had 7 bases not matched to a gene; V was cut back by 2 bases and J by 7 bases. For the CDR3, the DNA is TGTGCCAGCAGTTACGCGGGACTAGCGGAGGGGAATGAGCAGTTCTTC. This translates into CASSYAGLAEGNEQFF.

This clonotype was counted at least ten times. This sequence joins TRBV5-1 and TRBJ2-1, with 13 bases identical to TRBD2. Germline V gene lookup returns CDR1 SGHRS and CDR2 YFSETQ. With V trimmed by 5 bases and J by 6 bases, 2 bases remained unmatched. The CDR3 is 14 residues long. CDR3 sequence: CASRLAGGPNEQFF. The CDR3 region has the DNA TGCGCCAGCAGACTAGCGGGAGGGCCCAATGAGCAGTTCTTC.

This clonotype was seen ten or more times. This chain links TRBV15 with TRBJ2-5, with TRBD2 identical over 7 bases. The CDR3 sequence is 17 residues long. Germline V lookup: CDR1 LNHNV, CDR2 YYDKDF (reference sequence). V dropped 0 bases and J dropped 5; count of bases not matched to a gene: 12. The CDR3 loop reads CATSRDLRAGAGETQYF. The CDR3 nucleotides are TGTGCCACCAGCAGAGATCTCAGGGCGGGAGCGGGTGAGACCCAGTACTTC.

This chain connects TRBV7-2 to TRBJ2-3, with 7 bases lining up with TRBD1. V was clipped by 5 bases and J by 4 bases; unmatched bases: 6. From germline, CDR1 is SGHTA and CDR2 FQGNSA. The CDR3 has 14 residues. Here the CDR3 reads CASSEGGAADTQYF. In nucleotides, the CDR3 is TGTGCCAGCAGCGAAGGGGGCGCAGCAGATACGCAGTATTTT.

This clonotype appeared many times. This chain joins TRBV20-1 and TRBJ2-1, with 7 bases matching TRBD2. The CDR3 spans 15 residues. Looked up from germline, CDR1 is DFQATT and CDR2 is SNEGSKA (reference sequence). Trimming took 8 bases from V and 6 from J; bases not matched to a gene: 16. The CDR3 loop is CSSTQAGTNLNEQFF. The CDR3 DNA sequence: TGCAGTTCAACCCAGGCCGGGACTAATCTCAATGAGCAGTTCTTC.

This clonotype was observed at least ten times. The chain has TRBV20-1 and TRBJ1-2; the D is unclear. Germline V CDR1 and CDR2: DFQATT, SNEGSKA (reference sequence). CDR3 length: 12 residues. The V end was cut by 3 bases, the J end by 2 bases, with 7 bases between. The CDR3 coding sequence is TGCAGTGCTAGCCGACCAAACTATGGCTACACCTTC. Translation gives CSASRPNYGYTF.

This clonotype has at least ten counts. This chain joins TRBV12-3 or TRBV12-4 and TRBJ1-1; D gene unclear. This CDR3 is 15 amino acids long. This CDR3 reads CASGRLGVGNTEAFF. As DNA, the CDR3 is TGTGCTTCGGGAAGGCTGGGTGTGGGGAACACTGAAGCTTTCTTT.

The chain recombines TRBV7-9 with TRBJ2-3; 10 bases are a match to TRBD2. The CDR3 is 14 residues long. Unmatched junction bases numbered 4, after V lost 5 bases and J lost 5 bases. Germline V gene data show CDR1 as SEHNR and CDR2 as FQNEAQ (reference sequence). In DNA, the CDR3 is TGTGCCAGCAGCCCCAGGACTAGCGGAGATACGCAGTATTTT. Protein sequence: CASSPRTSGDTQYF. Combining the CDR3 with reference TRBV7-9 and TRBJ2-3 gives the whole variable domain DTGVSQNPRHKITKRGQNVTFRCDPISEHNRLYWYRQTLGQGPEFLTYFQNEAQLEKSRLLSDRFSAERPKGSFSTLEIQRTEQGDSAMYLCASSPRTSGDTQYFGPGTRLTVL.

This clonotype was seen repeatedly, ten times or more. CDR3 nucleotides: TGTGCCAGCACAGAAGCGGGAGGGGGGTCCTACAATGAGCAGTTCTTC. Protein sequence: CASTEAGGGSYNEQFF. This chain joins TRBV28 and TRBJ2-1, with 10 bases aligning to TRBD2. J lost 1 base, V lost 7 bases, and 7 bases had no gene match. CDR3 length: 16 amino acids. Germline assignment: CDR1 MDHEN and CDR2 SYDVKM.